What follows are 18 T cell receptor beta chains derived from one specimen sequenced in a study of cytotoxic CD8 clonotypes in ibrutinib-treated CLL. Libraries were prepared by immunoSEQ multiplex PCR; TCRdb keeps only in-frame clonotypes and omits some of them. Among tens of thousands of clones, roughly 70% were seen once, and the ten largest hold around 42%. The material sequenced was PBMCs, taken after 12 months of ibrutinib treatment. The receptor source for this set is a human donor with chronic lymphocytic leukemia.

The chain has TRBV30 and TRBJ2-7; D gene uncertain. Trimming took off 0 bases at V and 6 bases at J, with 12 bases between the two ends. Per germline, CDR1 GTSNPN and CDR2 SVGIG (reference sequence). The CDR3 has 13 residues. The CDR3 loop is CAWSVSRASEQYF. The DNA of the CDR3 is TGTGCCTGGAGTGTTTCTAGGGCCAGCGAGCAGTACTTC.

In this sample, this clone turned up a few times. This chain links TRBV27 with TRBJ2-7, with 8 nucleotides matching TRBD2. J lost 4 bases, V lost 0 bases, and 8 bases had no gene match. The CDR3 extends over 16 amino acids. The germline gives CDR1 MNHEY, CDR2 SMNVEV (reference sequence). CDR3 sequence reads: CASSLSMGGLVYEQYF. The DNA for the CDR3 is TGTGCCAGCAGTTTATCGATGGGGGGACTAGTTTACGAGCAGTACTTC.

The J gene is TRBJ2-7, the V gene TRBV19, with 12 bases identical to TRBD2. CDR3 length equals 16 residues. Trimming at V came to 3 bases and at J to 3 bases, leaving 6 bases not matched to a gene. Germline lookup yields CDR1 LNHDA and CDR2 SQIVND (reference sequence). CDR3 bases: TGTGCCAGTAGTATGGAACTAGCGGGAGGTAGCTACGAGCAGTACTTC. It yields the protein CASSMELAGGSYEQYF.

A single count supports this clone. The genes are TRBV5-5 and TRBJ1-2, with 8 positions matching TRBD1. Germline lookup yields CDR1 SGHKS and CDR2 YYEKEE (reference sequence). J was trimmed by 7 bases and V by 7 bases; bases with no gene match: 9. CDR3 length: 13 amino acids. This chain's CDR3 is CASGLQGVSGYTF. The CDR3 nucleotides are TGTGCCAGCGGATTACAGGGGGTCAGTGGCTACACCTTC.

The rearrangement joins TRBV7-9 to TRBJ2-1; D is undetermined. This CDR3 contains 13 residues. The germline gives CDR1 SEHNR, CDR2 FQNEAQ (reference sequence). Trimming cost V 1 base and J 9 bases, with 10 bases left between them. CDR3 sequence (DNA): TGTGCCAGCAGCTTAGTTTCCGACGGTGAGCAGTTCTTC. Its protein is CASSLVSDGEQFF.

The rearrangement uses TRBV9 and TRBJ1-2, with a tentative D call TRBD1 (5 bases). The CDR3 loop spans 14 amino acids. V lost 3 bases, J lost 2 bases, and 11 bases lay in between. Germline CDR1 reads SGDLS; CDR2 reads YYNGEE. CDR3: CASSARGGNYGYTF. For the CDR3, the DNA is TGTGCCAGCAGCGCCCGTGGGGGGAACTATGGCTACACCTTC.

This clone has only one observation. The CDR3 sequence is CASSGRLAGEDQETQYF. DNA of the CDR3: TGTGCCAGCAGTGGACGTCTAGCGGGGGAAGACCAAGAGACCCAGTACTTC. The chain uses TRBV5-4 and TRBJ2-5; TRBD2 matches 10 bases. V lost 5 bases, J lost 0 bases, and 10 bases stayed unmatched. Germline V lookup: CDR1 SGHNT, CDR2 YYREEE (reference sequence). The CDR3 totals 17 residues.

V and J are TRBV23-1 and TRBJ1-3; tentatively, D is TRBD1 (5 bases). TRBV23-1 is sorted into the ORF group, with uncertain function. This CDR3 comprises 13 residues. The ends were cut back, 8 bases at V and 0 bases at J, with 8 bases in the middle. CDR3 bases: TGCGCCAGCCTCGGGGGCTCTGGAAACACCATATATTTT. Protein product: CASLGGSGNTIYF.

This chain uses TRBV6-6 with TRBJ1-3, with D possibly being TRBD1 (5 bases). The V end was cut by 7 bases, the J end by 3 bases, with 13 bases between. Germline lookup yields CDR1 MNHNY and CDR2 SVGAGI (reference sequence). The CDR3 length is 14 residues. CDR3 residues: CASKRGALGNTIYF. The CDR3 DNA is TGTGCCAGCAAAAGAGGGGCGCTTGGAAACACCATATATTTT.

The genes are TRBV7-2 and TRBJ2-7; D remains ambiguous. CDR1 and CDR2 from the germline V gene are SGHTA and FQGNSA. Trimming removed 2 bases at V and 2 bases at J, with 16 bases between. The CDR3 extends over 16 amino acids. CDR3 coding DNA: TGTGCCAGCAGCTTAATTCCGACGACTCCTCCCTACGAGCAGTACTTC. Translating gives CASSLIPTTPPYEQYF.

The J gene is TRBJ2-5, the V gene TRBV29-1, with 13 positions matching TRBD2. CDR1 and CDR2 (germline): SQVTM, ANQGSEA. The CDR3 sequence is 15 residues long. Losses at the gene ends were 7 bases for V and 5 bases for J; bases not matched to a gene: 10. The CDR3 reads CSAFTSGRAGETQYF. The CDR3 nucleotides are TGCAGCGCCTTTACTAGCGGGAGGGCCGGGGAGACCCAGTACTTC.

This chain uses TRBV28 with TRBJ2-7; 7 bases match TRBD1. The V and J ends lost 5 bases and 9 bases, in that order; junction bases with no gene match: 19. Germline-derived CDR1 and CDR2 are MDHEN and SYDVKM. The CDR3 loop spans 16 amino acids. CDR3 DNA sequence: TGTGCCAGCAGTAAACAGGGACAGCACGCTCATTTATGGCAGTACTTC. Encoded protein: CASSKQGQHAHLWQYF.

This clone was observed at least ten times. V is TRBV4-1 and J is TRBJ1-5; D not certain. This CDR3 has 18 amino acids. V was clipped by 0 bases and J by 0 bases, with 15 bases between them. Germline V CDR1 and CDR2: MGHRA, YSYEKL. CDR3 residues: CASSQDGPTDNSNQPQHF. CDR3 DNA: TGCGCCAGCAGCCAAGATGGCCCGACGGATAATAGCAATCAGCCCCAGCATTTT.

The chain couples TRBV6-6 to TRBJ2-7; maybe TRBD2 (5 bases). Germline V gene lookup returns CDR1 MNHNY and CDR2 SVGAGI (reference sequence). This CDR3 region has 14 residues. V was cut by 0 bases and J by 9 bases, with 15 bases left in between. Here the CDR3 DNA reads TGTGCCAGCAGTTACTCTGGGTTACGAGAGGGGCAGTACTTC. This gives the protein CASSYSGLREGQYF.

This clone has just one count. This rearrangement joins TRBV2 to TRBJ2-7; D unresolved. This CDR3 contains 12 residues. Trimming cost V 7 bases and J 1 base, with 8 bases left between them. The V gene's germline CDR1 is SNHLY and CDR2 FYNNEI. CDR3 amino acids: CASKAESYEQYF. Written as DNA, the CDR3 is TGTGCCAGCAAGGCAGAATCCTACGAGCAGTACTTC. Drawing the rest from reference TRBV2 and TRBJ2-7, the complete variable domain is EPEVTQTPSHQVTQMGQEVILRCVPISNHLYFYWYRQILGQKVEFLVSFYNNEISEKSEIFDDQFSVERPDGSNFTLKIRSTKLEDSAMYFCASKAESYEQYFGPGTRLTVT.

This chain joins TRBV5-1 and TRBJ2-5, with D uncertain. The CDR3 spans 14 residues. V gave up 3 bases and J gave up 5 bases, with 14 bases separating them. Germline CDR1 SGHRS, CDR2 YFSETQ. In nucleotides, the CDR3 is TGCGCCAGCAGCTCTGGGGAAGGGCTGGAGACCCAGTACTTC. It specifies CASSSGEGLETQYF.

This rearrangement joins TRBV29-1 to TRBJ2-3, with D maybe TRBD2 (6 bases). CDR3 length: 13 residues. CDR1 and CDR2 (germline): SQVTM, ANQGSEA. V lost 6 bases and J lost 3, with 13 bases in between. The CDR3 sequence is CSVGPGGTDTQYF. CDR3 DNA: TGCAGCGTCGGGCCCGGAGGGACAGATACGCAGTATTTT.

The V and J genes are TRBV7-3 and TRBJ2-2, with 7 bases lining up with TRBD1. Germline assignment: CDR1 SGHTA and CDR2 FQGTGA. The CDR3 is 15 amino acids. Losses at the gene ends were 2 bases for V and 0 bases for J; bases not matched to a gene: 0. The CDR3 DNA reads TGTGCCAGCAGCTTAGGGACAGCGAACACCGGGGAGCTGTTTTTT. Its protein product is CASSLGTANTGELFF.